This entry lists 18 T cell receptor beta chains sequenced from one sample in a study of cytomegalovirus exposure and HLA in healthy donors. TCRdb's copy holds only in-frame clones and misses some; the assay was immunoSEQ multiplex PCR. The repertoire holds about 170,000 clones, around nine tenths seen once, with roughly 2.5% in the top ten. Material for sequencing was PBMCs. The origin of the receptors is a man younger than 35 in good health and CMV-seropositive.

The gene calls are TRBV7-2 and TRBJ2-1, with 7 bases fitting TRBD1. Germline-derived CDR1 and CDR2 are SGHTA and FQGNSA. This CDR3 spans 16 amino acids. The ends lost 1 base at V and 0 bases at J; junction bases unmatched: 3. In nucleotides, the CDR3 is TGTGCCAGCAGCTTAGAGGGACAGAGCTCCTACAATGAGCAGTTCTTC. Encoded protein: CASSLEGQSSYNEQFF.

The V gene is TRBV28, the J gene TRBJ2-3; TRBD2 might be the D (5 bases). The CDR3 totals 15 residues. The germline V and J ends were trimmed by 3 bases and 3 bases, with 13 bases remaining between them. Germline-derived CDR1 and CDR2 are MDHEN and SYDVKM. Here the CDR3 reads CASSFSGIRTDTQYF. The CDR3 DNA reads TGTGCCAGCAGTTTTTCCGGGATAAGGACAGATACGCAGTATTTT.

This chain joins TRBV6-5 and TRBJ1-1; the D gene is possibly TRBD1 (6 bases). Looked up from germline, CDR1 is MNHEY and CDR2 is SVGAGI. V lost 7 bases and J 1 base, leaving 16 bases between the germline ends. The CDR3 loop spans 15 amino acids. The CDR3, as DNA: TGTGCCAGCAAAAGGGGTCTACAGGGGAACACTGAAGCTTTCTTT. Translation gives CASKRGLQGNTEAFF.

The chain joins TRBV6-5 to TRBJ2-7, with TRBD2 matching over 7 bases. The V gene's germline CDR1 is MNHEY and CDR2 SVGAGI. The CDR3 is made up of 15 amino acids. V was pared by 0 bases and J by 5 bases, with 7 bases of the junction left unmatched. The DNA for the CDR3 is TGTGCCAGCAGTTACTCGGGTCGGCTAGCGGACGAGCAGTACTTC. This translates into CASSYSGRLADEQYF.

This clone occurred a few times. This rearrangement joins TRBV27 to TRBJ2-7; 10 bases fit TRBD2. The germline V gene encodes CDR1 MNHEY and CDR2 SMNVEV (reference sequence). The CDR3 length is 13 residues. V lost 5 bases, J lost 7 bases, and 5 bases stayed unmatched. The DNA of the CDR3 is TGTGCCAGCAGTGCCGGGACTAGCGCGGAGCAGTACTTC. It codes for CASSAGTSAEQYF.

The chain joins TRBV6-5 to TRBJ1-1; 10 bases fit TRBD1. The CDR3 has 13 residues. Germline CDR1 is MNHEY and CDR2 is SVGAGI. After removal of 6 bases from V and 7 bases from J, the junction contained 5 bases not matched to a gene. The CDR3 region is CASSRQGAFEAFF. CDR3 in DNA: TGTGCCAGCAGCAGACAGGGGGCCTTTGAAGCTTTCTTT.

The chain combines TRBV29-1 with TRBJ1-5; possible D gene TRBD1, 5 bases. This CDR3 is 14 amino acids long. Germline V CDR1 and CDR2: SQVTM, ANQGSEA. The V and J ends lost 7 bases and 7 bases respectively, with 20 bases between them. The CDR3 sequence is CSAQYGVGPQPQHF. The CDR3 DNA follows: TGCAGCGCGCAATATGGGGTGGGGCCCCAGCCCCAGCATTTT.

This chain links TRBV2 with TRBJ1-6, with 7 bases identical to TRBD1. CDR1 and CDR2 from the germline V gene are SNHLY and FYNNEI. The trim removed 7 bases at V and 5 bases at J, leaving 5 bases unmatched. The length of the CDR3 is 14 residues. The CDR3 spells CASTTGQNNSPLHF. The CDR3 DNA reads TGTGCCAGCACCACGGGACAGAATAATTCACCCCTCCACTTT.

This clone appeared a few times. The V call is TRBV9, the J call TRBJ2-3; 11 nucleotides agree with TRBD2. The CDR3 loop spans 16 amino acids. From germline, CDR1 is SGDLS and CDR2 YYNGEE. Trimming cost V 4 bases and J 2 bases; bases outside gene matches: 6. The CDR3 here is CASSILAGGYTDTQYF. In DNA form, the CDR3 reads TGTGCCAGCAGCATCTTAGCGGGGGGGTACACAGATACGCAGTATTTT.

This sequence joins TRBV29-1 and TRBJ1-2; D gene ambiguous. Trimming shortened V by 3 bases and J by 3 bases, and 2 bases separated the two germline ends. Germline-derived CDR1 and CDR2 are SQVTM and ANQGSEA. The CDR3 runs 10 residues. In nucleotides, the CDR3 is TGCAGCGTTGACTACTATGGCTACACCTTC. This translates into CSVDYYGYTF.

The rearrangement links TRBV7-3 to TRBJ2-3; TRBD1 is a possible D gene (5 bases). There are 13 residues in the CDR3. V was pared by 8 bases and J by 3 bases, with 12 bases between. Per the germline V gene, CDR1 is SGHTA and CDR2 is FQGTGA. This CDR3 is CASQLKGTDTQYF. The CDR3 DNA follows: TGTGCCAGCCAACTAAAGGGGACAGATACGCAGTATTTT.

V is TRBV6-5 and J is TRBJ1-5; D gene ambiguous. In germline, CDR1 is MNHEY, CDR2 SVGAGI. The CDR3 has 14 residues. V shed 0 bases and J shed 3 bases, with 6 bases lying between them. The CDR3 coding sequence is TGTGCCAGCAGTTACTCCGGGAACAATCAGCCCCAGCATTTT. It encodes CASSYSGNNQPQHF.

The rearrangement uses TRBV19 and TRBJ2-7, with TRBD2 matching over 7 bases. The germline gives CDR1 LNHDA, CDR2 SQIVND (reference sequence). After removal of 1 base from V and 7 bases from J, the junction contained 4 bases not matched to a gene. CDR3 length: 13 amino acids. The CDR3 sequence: CASSIGLGGEQYF. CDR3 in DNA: TGTGCCAGTAGTATAGGGCTCGGGGGGGAGCAGTACTTC.

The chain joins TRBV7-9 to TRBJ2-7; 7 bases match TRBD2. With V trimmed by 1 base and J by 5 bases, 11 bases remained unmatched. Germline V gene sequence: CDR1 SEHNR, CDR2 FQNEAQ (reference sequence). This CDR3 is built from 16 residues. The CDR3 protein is CASSLGGGVLYHEQYF. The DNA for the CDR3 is TGTGCCAGCAGCTTAGGTGGGGGGGTCCTTTACCACGAGCAGTACTTC.

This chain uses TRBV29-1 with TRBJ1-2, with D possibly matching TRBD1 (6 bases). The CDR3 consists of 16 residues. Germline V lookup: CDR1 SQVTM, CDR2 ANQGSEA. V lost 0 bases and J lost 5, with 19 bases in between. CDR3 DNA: TGCAGCGTTGAAGATACGTCCGGGGGGGCCCAATATGGCTACACCTTC. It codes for CSVEDTSGGAQYGYTF.

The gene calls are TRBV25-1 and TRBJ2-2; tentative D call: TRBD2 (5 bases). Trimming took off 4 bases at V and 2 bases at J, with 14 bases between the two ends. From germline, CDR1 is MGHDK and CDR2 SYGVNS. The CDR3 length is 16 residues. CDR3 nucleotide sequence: TGTGCCAGCAGTGCAAACGGGGAAATAAACACCGGGGAGCTGTTTTTT. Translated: CASSANGEINTGELFF.

CDR3 DNA sequence: TGTGCCAGCAGCCGAGGGGGCGAGGGCTATGGCTACACCTTC. Its protein is CASSRGGEGYGYTF. V gene TRBV7-9 combines with J gene TRBJ1-2; the match to TRBD1 covers 7 bases. The CDR3 is made up of 14 amino acids. CDR1 and CDR2 (germline): SEHNR, FQNEAQ (reference sequence). With 5 bases clipped from V and 4 bases from J, the junction kept 7 bases outside the gene matches.

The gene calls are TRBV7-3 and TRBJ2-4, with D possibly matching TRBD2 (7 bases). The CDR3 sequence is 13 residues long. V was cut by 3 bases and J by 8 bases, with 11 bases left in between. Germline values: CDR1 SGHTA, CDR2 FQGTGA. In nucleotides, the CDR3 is TGTGCCAGCAGCTTCAAGGGGGGGGACATTCAGTACTTC. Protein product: CASSFKGGDIQYF. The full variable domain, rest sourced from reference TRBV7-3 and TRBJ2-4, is GAGVSQTPSNKVTEKGKYVELRCDPISGHTALYWYRQSLGQGPEFLIYFQGTGAADDSGLPNDRFFAVRPEGSVSTLKIQRTERGDSAVYLCASSFKGGDIQYFGAGTRLSVL.